These 13 T cell receptor beta chains were all obtained from the same sample, sequenced in a study of blood T cell repertoires in COVID-19 (dated by TCRdb to about 2020). Library preparation employed the immunoSEQ multiplex PCR assay. What TCRdb holds here is the immuneACCESS table cut down to in-frame rearrangements. Part of the clones is not present; checked against another copy, under half of the missing clones reflect an unresolved V gene, and the others are unexplained. This sample holds fewer than 200,000 clones; about four fifths were observed only once. The ten largest clonotypes hold about 7% of the sample. Source material: peripheral blood. The receptors come from a man aged 55-75 years with acute or convalescent COVID-19.

This chain links TRBV9 with TRBJ1-4; D possibly corresponds to TRBD1 (6 bases). The V gene lost 1 base and the J gene lost 0 bases, with 7 bases spanning the gap. CDR1 is SGDLS, CDR2 YYNGEE, per germline. There are 15 residues in the CDR3. The CDR3 is CASSVRGTTNEKLFF. The CDR3 coding sequence is TGTGCCAGCAGCGTAAGGGGGACAACTAATGAAAAACTGTTTTTT.

The J gene is TRBJ2-3, the V gene TRBV29-1, with 10 bases identical to TRBD2. The CDR3 length is 15 residues. With V trimmed by 6 bases and J by 4 bases, 10 bases remained unmatched. Germline V gene sequence: CDR1 SQVTM, CDR2 ANQGSEA. CDR3 DNA sequence: TGCAGCGTGTCTCTAAGCGGGGGGGCTCCAGATACGCAGTATTTT. This codes for CSVSLSGGAPDTQYF.

The V call is TRBV7-3, the J call TRBJ1-2; D is unclear. V lost 1 base and J lost 8, with 8 bases in between. This CDR3 is built from 12 residues. Looked up from germline, CDR1 is SGHTA and CDR2 is FQGTGA. CDR3 nucleotides: TGTGCCAGCAGCTTAAGAGGGTACGGCTACACCTTC. It translates to CASSLRGYGYTF.

This rearrangement joins TRBV30 to TRBJ2-7, with D possibly being TRBD2 (5 bases). V gave up 0 bases and J gave up 3 bases, with 12 bases separating them. The V gene's germline CDR1 is GTSNPN and CDR2 SVGIG (reference sequence). The CDR3 has 14 residues. The CDR3 nucleotides are TGTGCCTGGAGTGTACAACTAGGAGGCTACGAGCAGTACTTC. This codes for CAWSVQLGGYEQYF.

A note on this clone: This same CDR3 is encoded by further DNA sequences in the sample. V gene TRBV2 combines with J gene TRBJ2-7; 7 nucleotides align to TRBD1. Germline V lookup: CDR1 SNHLY, CDR2 FYNNEI. The CDR3 consists of 13 residues. The V segment lost 6 bases and the J segment 1 base; nucleotides outside the gene matches: 3. Written as DNA, the CDR3 is TGTGCCAGCAGGCGACAGGGATCCTACGAGCAGTACTTC. Translated: CASRRQGSYEQYF.

The chain links TRBV23-1 to TRBJ2-5; D gene unclear. TRBV23-1 is known as an ORF, though its function is uncertain. This CDR3 spans 13 amino acids. V was trimmed by 8 bases and J by 5 bases, leaving 15 bases between them. The CDR3 reads CASPEVRCETQYF. Written as DNA, the CDR3 is TGCGCCAGCCCCGAAGTGAGATGCGAGACCCAGTACTTC.

The V call is TRBV11-2, the J call TRBJ2-1; tentative D call: TRBD1 (5 bases). The CDR3 has 13 amino acids. Germline V gene lookup returns CDR1 SGHAT and CDR2 FQNNGV. V lost 11 bases and J 9 bases, leaving 20 bases between the germline ends. The CDR3 reads CAAQQGGVSEQFF. CDR3 sequence (DNA): TGTGCCGCCCAGCAGGGTGGTGTCAGTGAGCAGTTCTTC.

The rearrangement joins TRBV10-1 to TRBJ1-1; no clear D gene. The CDR3 totals 14 residues. V lost 4 bases to trimming and J lost 0 bases, with 9 bases between them. Germline V gives CDR1 WNHNN, CDR2 SYGVQD (reference sequence). This CDR3 is CASSGGGMNTEAFF. CDR3 nucleotide sequence: TGCGCCAGCAGTGGGGGAGGAATGAACACTGAAGCTTTCTTT.

This chain connects TRBV7-3 to TRBJ1-1, with a possible D match to TRBD1 (6 bases). The length of the CDR3 is 15 residues. The V end was cut by 1 base, the J end by 1 base, with 10 bases between. Per germline, CDR1 SGHTA and CDR2 FQGTGA. The DNA of the CDR3 is TGTGCCAGCAGCTTAATGGGGGCTCCGAACACTGAAGCTTTCTTT. Translation gives CASSLMGAPNTEAFF. Full variable domain (remainder filled in from reference TRBV7-3 and TRBJ1-1): GAGVSQTPSNKVTEKGKYVELRCDPISGHTALYWYRQSLGQGPEFLIYFQGTGAADDSGLPNDRFFAVRPEGSVSTLKIQRTERGDSAVYLCASSLMGAPNTEAFFGQGTRLTVV.

As for this clone: Additional DNA sequences in this sample encode the identical CDR3. The rearrangement links TRBV24-1 to TRBJ2-3, with D possibly being TRBD1 (6 bases). The V end lost 5 bases, the J end lost 2 bases, and 10 bases lay between the germline ends. CDR1 KGHDR and CDR2 SFDVKD come from the germline V gene. The CDR3 loop spans 14 amino acids. CDR3 nucleotides: TGTGCCACCAGTGCAGGGGACAACACAGATACGCAGTATTTT. Translation gives CATSAGDNTDTQYF.

The J gene is TRBJ1-3, the V gene TRBV15, with D unclear. The length of the CDR3 is 15 residues. Looked up from germline, CDR1 is LNHNV and CDR2 is YYDKDF (reference sequence). Trimming took off 0 bases at V and 0 bases at J, with 6 bases between the two ends. CDR3 bases: TGTGCCACCAGCAGAGATAGAGGCTCTGGAAACACCATATATTTT. Its protein is CATSRDRGSGNTIYF.

This chain links TRBV2 with TRBJ1-4, with 7 bases matching TRBD1. Germline trimming cut 6 bases from V and 8 bases from J; bases unmatched to any gene: 12. This CDR3 has 15 residues. CDR1 is SNHLY and CDR2 is FYNNEI in the germline V gene. The CDR3 loop is CASRVREQGREKLFF. CDR3 DNA sequence: TGTGCCAGCAGAGTCCGGGAACAGGGGAGGGAAAAACTGTTTTTT.

The chain combines TRBV7-2 with TRBJ2-4, with a possible D match to TRBD1 (6 bases). V gave up 5 bases and J gave up 3 bases, with 17 bases separating them. The CDR3 has 16 residues. Germline CDR1 reads SGHTA; CDR2 reads FQGNSA. As DNA, the CDR3 is TGTGCCAGCAGCCTCCCCGGGACAAAAGGCAAAAACATTCAGTACTTC. Translated, it gives CASSLPGTKGKNIQYF.